In this sample, the clone carrying this T cell receptor (beta chain) turned up a few times. Its target is not known. This sample is part of a study of identical twins. Broader study findings: Beta clonotypes that were abundant in cord blood contained fewer insertions, a pattern absent from memory repertoires.

Unique molecular identifiers were in the cDNA, with template-switch universal primer binding. A single record per CDR3 protein comes from TCRdb applying MiXCR to the 5' RACE reads. The sample consists of about 240,000 distinct CDR3 sequences, 8% to 11% of them appearing once. Healthy Caucasians supplied all donations. CDR1 and CDR2 (germline): SEHNR, FQNEAQ (reference sequence). CDR3 length: 14 amino acids. With 2 bases removed from V and 3 bases from J, the gap between germline ends came to 10 bases. The clonotype originates from a man aged 50 to 60 in good health. Sequenced material: memory T cells sorted from blood. The chain is built from TRBV7-9 and TRBJ1-2; weak D call: TRBD1 (6 bases). The CDR3 nucleotides read TGTGCCAGCAGCTTACCCGGGGGCTACTATGGCTACACCTTC. It yields the protein CASSLPGGYYGYTF.